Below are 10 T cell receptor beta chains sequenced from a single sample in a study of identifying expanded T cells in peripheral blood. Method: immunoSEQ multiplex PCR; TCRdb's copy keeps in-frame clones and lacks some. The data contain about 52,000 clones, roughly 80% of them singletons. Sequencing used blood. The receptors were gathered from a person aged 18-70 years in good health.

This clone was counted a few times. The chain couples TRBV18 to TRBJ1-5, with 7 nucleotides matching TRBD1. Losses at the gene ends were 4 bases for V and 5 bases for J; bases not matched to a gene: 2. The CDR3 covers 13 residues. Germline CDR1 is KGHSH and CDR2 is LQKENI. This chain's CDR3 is CASSLDRDQPQHF. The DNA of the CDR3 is TGTGCCAGCTCACTCGACAGGGATCAGCCCCAGCATTTT.

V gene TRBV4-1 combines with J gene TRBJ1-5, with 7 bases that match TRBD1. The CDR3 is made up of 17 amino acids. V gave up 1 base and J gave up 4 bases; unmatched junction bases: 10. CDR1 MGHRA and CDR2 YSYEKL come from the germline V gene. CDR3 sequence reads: CASSQVAQGGWNQPQHF. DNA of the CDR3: TGCGCCAGCAGCCAAGTAGCGCAGGGGGGGTGGAATCAGCCCCAGCATTTT.

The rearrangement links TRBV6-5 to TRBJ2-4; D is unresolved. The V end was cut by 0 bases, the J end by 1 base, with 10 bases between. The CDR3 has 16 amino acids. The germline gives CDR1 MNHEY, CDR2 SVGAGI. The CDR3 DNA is TGTGCCAGCAGTTACTCCGGAAGGGTGGCCAAAAACATTCAGTACTTC. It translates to CASSYSGRVAKNIQYF.

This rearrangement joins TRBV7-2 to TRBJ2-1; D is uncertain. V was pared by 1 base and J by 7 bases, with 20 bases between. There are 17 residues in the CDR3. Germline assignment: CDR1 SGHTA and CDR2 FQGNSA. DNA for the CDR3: TGTGCCAGCAGCTTAGTCCGGATTGTCCCCGATGGGAATGAGCAGTTCTTC. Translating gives CASSLVRIVPDGNEQFF.

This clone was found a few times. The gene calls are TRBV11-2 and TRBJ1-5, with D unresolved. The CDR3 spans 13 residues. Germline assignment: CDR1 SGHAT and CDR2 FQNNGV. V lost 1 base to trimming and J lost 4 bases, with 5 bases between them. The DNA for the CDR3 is TGTGCCAGCAGCTTAGGGACTAATCAGCCCCAGCATTTT. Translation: CASSLGTNQPQHF.

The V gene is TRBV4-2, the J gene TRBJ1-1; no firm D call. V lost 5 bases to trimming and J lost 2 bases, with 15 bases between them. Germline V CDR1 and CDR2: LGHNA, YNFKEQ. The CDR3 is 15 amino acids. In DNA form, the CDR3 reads TGTGCCAGCAGCTTAGTCCCCGGAGCCAACACTGAAGCTTTCTTT. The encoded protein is CASSLVPGANTEAFF.

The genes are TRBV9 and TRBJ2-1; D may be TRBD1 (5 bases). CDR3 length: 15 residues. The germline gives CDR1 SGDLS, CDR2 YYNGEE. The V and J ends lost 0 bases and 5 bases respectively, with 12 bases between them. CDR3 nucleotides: TGTGCCAGCAGCGTAGAATACAGGCGGCACAATGAGCAGTTCTTC. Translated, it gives CASSVEYRRHNEQFF. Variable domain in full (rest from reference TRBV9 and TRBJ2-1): DSGVTQTPKHLITATGQRVTLRCSPRSGDLSVYWYQQSLDQGLQFLIQYYNGEERAKGNILERFSAQQFPDLHSELNLSSLELGDSALYFCASSVEYRRHNEQFFGPGTRLTVL.

In DNA form, the CDR3 reads TGTGCCAGCAGCAAAGCAGAGGAGCGGGACGCTAGCACAGATACGCAGTATTTT. It yields the protein CASSKAEERDASTDTQYF. This sequence joins TRBV21-1 and TRBJ2-3; the table assigns TRBD2, which was not confirmed against the DNA. TRBV21-1 is a pseudogene locus. This CDR3 comprises 18 residues.

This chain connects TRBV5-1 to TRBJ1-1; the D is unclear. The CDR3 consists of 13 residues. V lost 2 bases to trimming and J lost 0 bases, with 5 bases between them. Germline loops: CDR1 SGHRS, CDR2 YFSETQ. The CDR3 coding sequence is TGCGCCAGCAGCTTACAAATGAACACTGAAGCTTTCTTT. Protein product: CASSLQMNTEAFF.

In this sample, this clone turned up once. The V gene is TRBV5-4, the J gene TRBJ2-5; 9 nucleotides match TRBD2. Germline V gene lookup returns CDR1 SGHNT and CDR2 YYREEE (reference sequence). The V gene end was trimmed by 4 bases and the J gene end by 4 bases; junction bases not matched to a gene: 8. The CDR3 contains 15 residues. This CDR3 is CASSHRGGAAETQYF. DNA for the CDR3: TGTGCCAGCAGCCACCGCGGGGGGGCCGCAGAGACCCAGTACTTC. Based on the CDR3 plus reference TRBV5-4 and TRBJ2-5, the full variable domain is ETGVTQSPTHLIKTRGQQVTLRCSSQSGHNTVSWYQQALGQGPQFIFQYYREEENGRGNFPPRFSGLQFPNYSSELNVNALELDDSALYLCASSHRGGAAETQYFGPGTRLLVL.